These T cell receptor beta chains were read from a single sample in a study of T cells in Graves' hyperthyroidism and ophthalmopathy. One entry per CDR3 protein, called by TCRdb with MiXCR from the multiplex PCR reads. The data contain 700,000 or so distinct CDR3 sequences, 13% to 15% of them singletons. Material for sequencing was blood. Source of these receptors: a woman aged 45-59 years with Graves' ophthalmopathy. The CDR3 runs from the conserved cysteine through the conserved F or W. D genes are given only for firm matches. The size entry is marked missing in some rows and otherwise reads once, few, many or a size class.

j_gene	abundance	v_gene	d_gene	CDR3nt	CDR3aa
TRBJ2-1	-	TRBV9	TRBD2	TGTGCCAGCAGCGCGACAGCAAGCGGGAGCTCCTACAATGAGCAGTTCTTC	CASSATASGSSYNEQFF
TRBJ2-5	-	TRBV6-1	TRBD2	TGTGCCAGCAGTGAGGGGGAGGGCGTGGAGACCCAGTACTTC	CASSEGEGVETQYF
TRBJ2-7	many	TRBV7-2	-	TGTGCCAGCAGCTTATTCGCCGGGTTCGAGCAGTACTTC	CASSLFAGFEQYF
TRBJ1-2	-	TRBV4-3	-	TGCGCCAGCAGCCAAGCTTGGGGATTTAACTATGGCTACACCTTC	CASSQAWGFNYGYTF
TRBJ1-2	few	TRBV11-2	-	TGTGCCAGCAGCCGGGGGAACGTAGGTGGCTACACCTTC	CASSRGNVGGYTF
TRBJ1-6	once	TRBV6-5	-	TGTGCCAGCAGTTACTCTACGCTGGCACCCCTCCACTTT	CASSYSTLAPLHF
TRBJ2-7	many	TRBV20-1	TRBD2	TGCAGTGCTAGAGATCGAGTAGCGGGAAAGCAGTACTTC	CSARDRVAGKQYF
TRBJ2-7	few	TRBV28	TRBD1	TGTGCCAGCAGCGATCCAGGGGGCAGAGAGCAGTACTTC	CASSDPGGREQYF
TRBJ1-2	many	TRBV12-3/TRBV12-4	-	TGTGCCAGCAGTTTCCAAAATAACTATGGCTACACCTTC	CASSFQNNYGYTF
TRBJ2-4	-	TRBV19	TRBD1	TGTGCCAGTAACCAGGACAGGGCAGCCAAAAACATTCAGTACTTC	CASNQDRAAKNIQYF
TRBJ1-3	many	TRBV18	-	TGTGCCAGCTCACCGATATCAGGGTCTGGAAACACCATATATTTT	CASSPISGSGNTIYF
TRBJ1-2	-	TRBV30	-	TGTGCCTGGAGTTCTTACTATGGCTACACCTTC	CAWSSYYGYTF
TRBJ2-1	-	TRBV20-1	TRBD2	TGCAGTGCTACCCCCCGCACTAGCGGAGCGGGTGAGCAGTTCTTC	CSATPRTSGAGEQFF
TRBJ2-7	many	TRBV11-1	TRBD2	TGTGCCAGCAGCCTAGAACTAGCGGACTCCTACGAGCAGTACTTC	CASSLELADSYEQYF
TRBJ2-1	many	TRBV27	-	TGTGCCAGCGGACGGAGGGGCCCCTACAATGAGCAGTTCTTC	CASGRRGPYNEQFF
TRBJ2-1	few	TRBV19	-	TGTGCAACGGGGATCTACAATGAGCAGTTCTTC	CATGIYNEQFF
TRBJ2-1	many	TRBV11-3	TRBD2	TGTGCCAGCAGCTCAAGGACTAGCGGGGATGAGCAGTTCTTC	CASSSRTSGDEQFF
TRBJ2-7	many	TRBV13	TRBD2	TGTGCCAGCAGTCTAGCGGGGTTGACCTACGAGCAGTACTTC	CASSLAGLTYEQYF
TRBJ2-7	many	TRBV20-1	-	TGCAGTGCTAGGGGAACTAGAAGCCCCTACGAGCAGTACTTC	CSARGTRSPYEQYF
TRBJ2-1	many	TRBV18	TRBD2	TGTGCCAGCTCACCACCTGCAGCGGGAGTAAACAATGAGCAGTTCTTC	CASSPPAAGVNNEQFF
TRBJ1-2	many	TRBV28	TRBD1	TGTGCCAGCAACGTAGGAGGACAGGGGGATCAGGGCTACACCTTC	CASNVGGQGDQGYTF
TRBJ2-7	many	TRBV5-6	TRBD2	TGTGCCAGCAGCCCGAGGGTACTAGCGGGAGCTGGAATTGACGAGCAGTACTTC	CASSPRVLAGAGIDEQYF
TRBJ1-2	many	TRBV18	TRBD1	TGTGCCAGCTCACCTACAGGGGACTATGGCTACACCTTC	CASSPTGDYGYTF
TRBJ2-2	few	TRBV28	TRBD2	TGTGCCAGCAGTTTGAGGGTAGCGGGAGGGCTTGATACCGGGGAGCTGTTTTTT	CASSLRVAGGLDTGELFF
TRBJ2-3	-	TRBV19	TRBD1	TGTGCCAGTAGCCGATCCGGGACAGGGGTATGGGGGCTAGCTACAGATACGCAGTATTTT	CASSRSGTGVWGLATDTQYF
TRBJ2-1	many	TRBV6-2/TRBV6-3	TRBD2	TGTGCCAGCAGTTACTCGTCCCAGGGGATACAGGGACTAGCTGACGATGAGCAGTTCTTC	CASSYSSQGIQGLADDEQFF
TRBJ2-5	-	TRBV20-1	TRBD2	TGCAGTGCTCCGTCTAGCGGGAGGGAGACCCAGTACTTC	CSAPSSGRETQYF
TRBJ2-1	many	TRBV5-6	-	TGTGCCAGCAGCTTGGCCATGGGCGGGCAGGGCGATGAGCAGTTCTTC	CASSLAMGGQGDEQFF
TRBJ1-2	-	TRBV15	-	TGTGCCACCAGCAGAGATAGTAACAGGCAACTATATGGCTACACCTTC	CATSRDSNRQLYGYTF
TRBJ2-1	few	TRBV14	TRBD2	TGTGCCAGCAGCCAACTCATACTAGCGGGAAAGAACGCGGCGGGCAATGAGCAGTTCTTC	CASSQLILAGKNAAGNEQFF
TRBJ2-5	many	TRBV5-1	TRBD2	TGCGCCAGCAGCACCGGGACTAGCGGGAGTAACCAAGGAGAGACCCAGTACTTC	CASSTGTSGSNQGETQYF
TRBJ1-5	few	TRBV5-1	-	TGCGCCAGCAGCTTGGAAGACCCTGGGCGTCAGCCCCAGCATTTT	CASSLEDPGRQPQHF
TRBJ2-7	many	TRBV11-1	TRBD2	TGTGCCAGCAGCTTAATGAAGGCTAGCGGGAGTTACGAGCAGTACTTC	CASSLMKASGSYEQYF
TRBJ2-1	many	TRBV11-3	TRBD2	TGTGCCAGCAGCCCGCGGACTAGCGGGGGAATTTACAATGAGCAGTTCTTC	CASSPRTSGGIYNEQFF
TRBJ2-4	few	TRBV28	-	TGTGCCAGCAGTTTATTCACGGGCGGGACAGCTAAAAACATTCGGTACTTC	CASSLFTGGTAKNIRYF
TRBJ2-1	many	TRBV12-3/TRBV12-4	-	TGTGCCAGCAGTTCCCGGCCGCACAGTTACAATGAGCAGTTCTTC	CASSSRPHSYNEQFF
TRBJ2-7	-	TRBV20-1	TRBD2	TGCAGTGCTAGAGTTTCCCTAGCGGGAGAGACGTACGAGCAGTACTTC	CSARVSLAGETYEQYF
TRBJ2-1	-	TRBV20-1	-	TGCAGTGCTAGAGATGGATTGTCTGAGCAGTTCTTC	CSARDGLSEQFF
TRBJ1-3	-	TRBV19	-	TGTGCCAGTAGTATGACAGCCGACTCTGGAAACACCATATATTTT	CASSMTADSGNTIYF
TRBJ2-7	-	TRBV12-3/TRBV12-4	TRBD1	TGTGCCAGCAGCCACGAGACAGGGTTCCAGCGCTACGAGCAGTACTTC	CASSHETGFQRYEQYF
TRBJ1-5	few	TRBV20-1	-	TGCAGTGCTAGCAAGGGCAGGGATCAGCCCCAGCATTTT	CSASKGRDQPQHF
TRBJ2-1	few	TRBV5-1	-	TGCGCCAGCAGCTCGACTAGTTTGAATGAGCAGTTCTTC	CASSSTSLNEQFF
TRBJ2-3	many	TRBV5-5	-	TGTGCCAGCAGCTTTGTGACGGGAACAGATACGCAGTATTTT	CASSFVTGTDTQYF
TRBJ2-7	-	TRBV6-2/TRBV6-3	TRBD2	TGTGCCAGCAGCCACTCGCGGGAGAAATCCTACGAGCAGTACTTC	CASSHSREKSYEQYF
TRBJ2-1	many	TRBV20-1	TRBD2	TGCAGTGCTAGAGATCGTTATCGTACTAGCGGGTTGAATGAGCAGTTCTTC	CSARDRYRTSGLNEQFF
TRBJ1-2	few	TRBV4-3	-	TGCGCCAGCAGCCAAGTACGGGTTGACTATGGCTACACCTTC	CASSQVRVDYGYTF
TRBJ1-1	-	TRBV6-2/TRBV6-3	TRBD1	TGTGCCAGCAGGAGGACAGGGCGGAACACTGAAGCTTTCTTT	CASRRTGRNTEAFF
TRBJ2-1	many	TRBV27	TRBD2	TGTGCCAGCGGCCCAACGGGAGGGCCCTACAATGAGCAGTTCTTC	CASGPTGGPYNEQFF
TRBJ1-5	many	TRBV6-2/TRBV6-3	-	TGTGCCAGCAGTTATGGACAGCGACATTATAGCAATCAGCCCCAGCATTTT	CASSYGQRHYSNQPQHF
TRBJ2-1	few	TRBV6-1	TRBD1	TGTGCCAGCAGTCGCCGGGACAGGGGGCCAAGTGGCTCCTACAATGAGCAGTTCTTC	CASSRRDRGPSGSYNEQFF
TRBJ2-7	-	TRBV29-1	TRBD2	TGCAGCGTTGAAGTACTAGCGGGGATATACGATACCTACGAGCAGTACTTC	CSVEVLAGIYDTYEQYF
TRBJ2-1	many	TRBV7-2	TRBD2	TGTGCCAGCAGCCTGGGACTAGCGGGAGGACGGAGCAATGAGCAGTTCTTC	CASSLGLAGGRSNEQFF
TRBJ2-3	many	TRBV6-1	-	TGTGCCAGCAGAGGAGAGAACACAGATACGCAGTATTTT	CASRGENTDTQYF